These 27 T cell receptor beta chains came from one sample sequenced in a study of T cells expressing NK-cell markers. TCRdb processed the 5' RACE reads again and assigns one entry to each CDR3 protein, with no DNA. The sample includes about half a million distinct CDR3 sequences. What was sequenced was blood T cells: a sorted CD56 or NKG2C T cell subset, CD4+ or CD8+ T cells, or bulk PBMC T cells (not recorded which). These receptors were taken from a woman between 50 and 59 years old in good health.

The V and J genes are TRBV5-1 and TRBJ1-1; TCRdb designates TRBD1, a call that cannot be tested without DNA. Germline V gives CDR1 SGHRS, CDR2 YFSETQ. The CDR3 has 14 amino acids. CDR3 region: CASSRTGTGQEAFF. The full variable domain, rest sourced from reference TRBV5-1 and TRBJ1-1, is KAGVTQTPRYLIKTRGQQVTLSCSPISGHRSVSWYQQTPGQGLQFLFEYFSETQRNKGNFPGRFSGRQFSNSRSEMNVSTLELGDSALYLCASSRTGTGQEAFFGQGTRLTVV.

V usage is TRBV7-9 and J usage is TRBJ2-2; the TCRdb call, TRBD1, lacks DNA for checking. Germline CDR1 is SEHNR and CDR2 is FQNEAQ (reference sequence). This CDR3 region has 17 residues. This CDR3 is CASSSFPTGPNTGELFF.

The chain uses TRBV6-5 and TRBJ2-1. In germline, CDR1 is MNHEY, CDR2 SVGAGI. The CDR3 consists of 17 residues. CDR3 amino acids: CASSYSISRPTYNEQFF.

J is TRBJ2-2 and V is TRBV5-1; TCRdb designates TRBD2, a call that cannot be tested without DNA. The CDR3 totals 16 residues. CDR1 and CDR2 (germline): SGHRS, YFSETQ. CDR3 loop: CASSLTRDLNTGELFF.

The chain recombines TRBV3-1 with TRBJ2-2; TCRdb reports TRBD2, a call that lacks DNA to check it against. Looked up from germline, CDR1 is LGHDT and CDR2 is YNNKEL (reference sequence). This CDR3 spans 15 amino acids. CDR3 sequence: CASSRAPPSTRELFF.

CDR3 protein: CASYELGGRGTGELFF. The chain links TRBV6-5 to TRBJ2-2; TCRdb reports TRBD2, a call that lacks DNA to check it against. CDR3 size: 16 residues. CDR1 MNHEY and CDR2 SVGAGI come from the germline V gene.

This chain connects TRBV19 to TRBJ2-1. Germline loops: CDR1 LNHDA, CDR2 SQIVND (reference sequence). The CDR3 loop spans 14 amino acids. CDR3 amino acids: CASSIVAGRNEQFF.

CDR3 residues: CASSVDIGANEQFF. This rearrangement joins TRBV25-1 to TRBJ2-1; absent DNA, TCRdb's TRBD1 call cannot be checked. The CDR3 has 14 amino acids. The V gene's germline CDR1 is MGHDK and CDR2 SYGVNS. Full variable domain (remainder filled in from reference TRBV25-1 and TRBJ2-1): EADIYQTPRYLVIGTGKKITLECSQTMGHDKMYWYQQDPGMELHLIHYSYGVNSTEKGDLSSESTVSRIRTEHFPLTLESARPSHTSQYLCASSVDIGANEQFFGPGTRLTVL.

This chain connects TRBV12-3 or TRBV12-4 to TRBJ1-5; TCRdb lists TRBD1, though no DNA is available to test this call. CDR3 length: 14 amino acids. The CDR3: CASSFRTGSQPQHF.

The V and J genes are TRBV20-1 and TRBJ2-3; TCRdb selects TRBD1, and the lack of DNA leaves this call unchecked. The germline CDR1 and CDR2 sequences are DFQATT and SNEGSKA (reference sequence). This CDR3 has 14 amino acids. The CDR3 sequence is CSPTHGDLTDTQYF.

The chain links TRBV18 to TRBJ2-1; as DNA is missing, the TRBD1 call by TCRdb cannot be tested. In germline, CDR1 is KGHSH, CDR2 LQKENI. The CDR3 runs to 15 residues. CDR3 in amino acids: CASSPDRGISNEQFF. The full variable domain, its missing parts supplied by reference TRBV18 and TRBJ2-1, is NAGVMQNPRHLVRRRGQEARLRCSPMKGHSHVYWYRQLPEEGLKFMVYLQKENIIDESGMPKERFSAEFPKEGPSILRIQQVVRGDSAAYFCASSPDRGISNEQFFGPGTRLTVL.

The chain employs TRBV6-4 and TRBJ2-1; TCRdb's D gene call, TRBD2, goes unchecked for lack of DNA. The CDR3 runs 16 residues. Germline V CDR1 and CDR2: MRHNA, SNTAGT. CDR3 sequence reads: CASSLTSGKPYNEQFF.

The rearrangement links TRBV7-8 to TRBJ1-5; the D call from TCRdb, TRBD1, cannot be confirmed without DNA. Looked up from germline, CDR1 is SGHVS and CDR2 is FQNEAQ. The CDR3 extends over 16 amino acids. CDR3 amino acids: CASSLGSQGVNQPQHF.

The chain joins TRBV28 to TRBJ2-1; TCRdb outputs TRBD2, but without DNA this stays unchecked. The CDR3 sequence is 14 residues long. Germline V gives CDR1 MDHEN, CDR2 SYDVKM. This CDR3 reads CASDFASGRAEQFF.

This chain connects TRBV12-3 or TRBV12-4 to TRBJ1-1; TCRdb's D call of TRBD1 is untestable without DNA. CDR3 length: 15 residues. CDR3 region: CASSKFRSTKGEAFF.

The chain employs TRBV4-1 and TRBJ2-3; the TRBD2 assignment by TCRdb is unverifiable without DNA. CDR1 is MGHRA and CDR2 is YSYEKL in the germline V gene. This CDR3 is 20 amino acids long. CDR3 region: CASSQDRRTSGFLSTDTQYF.

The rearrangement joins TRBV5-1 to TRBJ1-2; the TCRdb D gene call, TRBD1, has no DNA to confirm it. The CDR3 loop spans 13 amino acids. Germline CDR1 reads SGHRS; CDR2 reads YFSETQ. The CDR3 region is CASSSRPRDGYTF.

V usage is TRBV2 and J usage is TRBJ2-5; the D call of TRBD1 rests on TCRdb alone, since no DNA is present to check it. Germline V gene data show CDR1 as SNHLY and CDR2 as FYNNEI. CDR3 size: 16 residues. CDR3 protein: CASLLRERISKGTQYF. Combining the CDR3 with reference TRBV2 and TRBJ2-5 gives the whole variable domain EPEVTQTPSHQVTQMGQEVILRCVPISNHLYFYWYRQILGQKVEFLVSFYNNEISEKSEIFDDQFSVERPDGSNFTLKIRSTKLEDSAMYFCASLLRERISKGTQYFGPGTRLLVL.

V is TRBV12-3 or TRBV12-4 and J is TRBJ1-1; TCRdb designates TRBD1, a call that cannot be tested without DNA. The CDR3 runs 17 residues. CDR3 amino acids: CASRTNWGGHMNTEAFF.

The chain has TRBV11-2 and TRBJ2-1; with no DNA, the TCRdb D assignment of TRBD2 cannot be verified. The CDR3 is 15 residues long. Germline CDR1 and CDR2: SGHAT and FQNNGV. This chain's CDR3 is CASSEELATNNEQFF.

The CDR3 region is CASSQTDNSPLHF. The chain uses TRBV3-1 and TRBJ1-6. Looked up from germline, CDR1 is LGHDT and CDR2 is YNNKEL (reference sequence). This CDR3 region has 13 residues.

The CDR3 protein is CASRRQGAADTQYF. The genes are TRBV4-1 and TRBJ2-3; the TCRdb D gene call, TRBD1, has no DNA to confirm it. Germline CDR1 MGHRA, CDR2 YSYEKL. The CDR3 contains 14 residues.

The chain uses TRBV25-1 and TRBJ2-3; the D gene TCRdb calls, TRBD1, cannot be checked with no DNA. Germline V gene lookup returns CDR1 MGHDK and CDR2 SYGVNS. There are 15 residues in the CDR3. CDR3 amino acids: CASSEQRGPTDTQYF.

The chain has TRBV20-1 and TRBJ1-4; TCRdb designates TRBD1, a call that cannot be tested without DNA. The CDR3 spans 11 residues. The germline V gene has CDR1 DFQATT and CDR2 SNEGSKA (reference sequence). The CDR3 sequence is CSASRQRKLFF.

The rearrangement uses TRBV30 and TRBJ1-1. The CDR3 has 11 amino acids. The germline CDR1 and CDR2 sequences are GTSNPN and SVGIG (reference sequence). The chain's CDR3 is CAWSEEGEAFF.

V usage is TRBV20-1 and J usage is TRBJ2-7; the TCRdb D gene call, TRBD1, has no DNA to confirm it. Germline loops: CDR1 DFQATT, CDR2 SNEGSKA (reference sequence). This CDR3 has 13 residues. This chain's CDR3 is CSASLDRVYEQYF.

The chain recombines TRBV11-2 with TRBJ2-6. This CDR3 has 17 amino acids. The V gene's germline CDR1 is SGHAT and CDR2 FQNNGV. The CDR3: CASSLVKGSSGANVLTF.